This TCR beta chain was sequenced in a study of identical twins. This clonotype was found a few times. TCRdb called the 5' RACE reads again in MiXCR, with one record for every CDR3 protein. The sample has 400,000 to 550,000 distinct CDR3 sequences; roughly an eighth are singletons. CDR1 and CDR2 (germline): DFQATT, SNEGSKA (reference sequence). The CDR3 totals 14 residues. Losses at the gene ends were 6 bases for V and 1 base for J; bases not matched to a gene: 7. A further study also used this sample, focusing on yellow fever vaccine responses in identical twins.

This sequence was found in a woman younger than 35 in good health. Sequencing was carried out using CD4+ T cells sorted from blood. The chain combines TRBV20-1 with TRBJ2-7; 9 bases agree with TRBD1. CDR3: CSAKGQGPSYEQYF. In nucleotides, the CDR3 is TGCAGTGCAAAGGGACAGGGTCCGTCCTACGAGCAGTACTTC.